Listed below are T cell receptor beta chains from one sample, sequenced in a study of blood T cell repertoires in COVID-19. Produced via immunoSEQ multiplex PCR; TCRdb's table is partial and in-frame only. The sample shows about 53,000 clones, about 86% of them seen only once. Specimen: peripheral blood. The source of these receptors is a man aged 45-60 years with acute or convalescent COVID-19. Each CDR3 is given with its conserved first and last residue. The D gene is left open where the match is weak. Size is omitted from some rows. Given values are once, few, many or a class for expanded clones.

V gene	D gene	J gene	clone size	CDR3 protein	CDR3 DNA
TRBV6-5	NA	TRBJ2-6	NA	CASSPRVSGANVLTF	TGTGCCAGCAGTCCCAGGGTCTCTGGGGCCAACGTCCTGACTTTC
TRBV5-1	NA	TRBJ1-4	NA	CASSPETSTNEKLFF	TGCGCCAGCAGCCCAGAGACATCAACTAATGAAAAACTGTTTTTT
TRBV4-2	TRBD1	TRBJ1-4	few	CASSQEQGIEKLFF	TGTGCCAGCAGCCAAGAACAGGGGATCGAAAAACTGTTTTTT
TRBV27	NA	TRBJ2-7	NA	CASSPRAYSYEQYF	TGTGCCAGCAGTCCCCGCGCTTATTCCTACGAGCAGTACTTC
TRBV11-3	NA	TRBJ2-7	NA	CASSLAKQIVYEQYF	TGTGCCAGCAGCTTAGCTAAACAGATCGTCTACGAGCAGTACTTC
TRBV27	NA	TRBJ2-5	once	CASSTIARIQETQYF	TGTGCCAGCAGTACCATAGCGAGAATCCAAGAGACCCAGTACTTC
TRBV27	TRBD1	TRBJ1-1	NA	CASSSLQGGSDTEAFF	TGTGCCAGCAGTTCTTTACAGGGGGGGTCCGACACTGAAGCTTTCTTT
TRBV29-1	NA	TRBJ2-2	NA	CSVALAIRDTGELFF	TGCAGCGTTGCTCTAGCGATTAGGGACACCGGGGAGCTGTTTTTT
TRBV19	NA	TRBJ2-7	NA	CASSEDSIYEQYF	TGTGCCAGTAGTGAGGACTCGATCTACGAGCAGTACTTC
TRBV30	TRBD1	TRBJ1-2	once	CAWTSGGNYGYTF	TGTGCCTGGACTTCAGGGGGTAATTATGGCTACACCTTC
TRBV27	TRBD2	TRBJ2-1	NA	CASSFGLAGGNEQFF	TGTGCCAGCAGTTTCGGACTAGCGGGAGGTAATGAGCAGTTCTTC
TRBV25-1	NA	TRBJ2-2	NA	CASSKGGDTGELFF	TGTGCCAGCAGTAAAGGGGGGGACACCGGGGAGCTGTTTTTT
TRBV2	NA	TRBJ1-5	NA	CASSENQGRLSNQPQHF	TGTGCCAGCAGTGAAAATCAGGGGAGACTGAGCAATCAGCCCCAGCATTTT
TRBV5-1	NA	TRBJ2-3	NA	CASSSAVADTQYF	TGCGCCAGCAGCTCGGCGGTGGCAGATACGCAGTATTTT
TRBV5-1	TRBD1	TRBJ1-2	NA	CASILKSRPGGGYGYTF	TGCGCCAGCATCCTAAAAAGCAGGCCAGGGGGAGGCTATGGCTACACCTTC
TRBV7-3	NA	TRBJ1-6	NA	CASSLNTGGFSPLHF	TGTGCCAGCAGCTTAAATACTGGGGGGTTTTCACCCCTCCACTTT
TRBV10-2	TRBD2	TRBJ2-1	NA	CAAERDPRGVFF	TGCGCCGCGGAGCGGGACCCGCGAGGAGTGTTCTTC
TRBV6-4	NA	TRBJ2-3	NA	CASSVTSGREDTQYF	TGTGCCAGCAGTGTCACGTCGGGCAGGGAAGATACGCAGTATTTT
TRBV27	NA	TRBJ1-2	NA	CASSRGTANLYGYTF	TGTGCCAGCAGCCGGGGAACGGCCAACCTCTATGGCTACACCTTC